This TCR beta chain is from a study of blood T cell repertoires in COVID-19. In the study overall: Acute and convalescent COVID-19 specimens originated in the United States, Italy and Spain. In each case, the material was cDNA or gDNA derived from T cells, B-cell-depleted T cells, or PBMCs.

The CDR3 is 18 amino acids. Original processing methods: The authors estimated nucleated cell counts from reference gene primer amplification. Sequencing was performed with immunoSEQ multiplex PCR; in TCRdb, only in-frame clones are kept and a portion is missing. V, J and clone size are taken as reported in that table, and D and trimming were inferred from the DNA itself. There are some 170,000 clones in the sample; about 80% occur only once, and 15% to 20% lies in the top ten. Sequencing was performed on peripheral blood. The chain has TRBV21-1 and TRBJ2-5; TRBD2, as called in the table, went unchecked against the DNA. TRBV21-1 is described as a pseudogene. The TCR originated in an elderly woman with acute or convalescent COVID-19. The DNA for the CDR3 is TGTGCCAGCAGCAAAGGGACCCTACGGGGAAAAAGACAAGAGACCCAGTACTTC. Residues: CASSKGTLRGKRQETQYF.